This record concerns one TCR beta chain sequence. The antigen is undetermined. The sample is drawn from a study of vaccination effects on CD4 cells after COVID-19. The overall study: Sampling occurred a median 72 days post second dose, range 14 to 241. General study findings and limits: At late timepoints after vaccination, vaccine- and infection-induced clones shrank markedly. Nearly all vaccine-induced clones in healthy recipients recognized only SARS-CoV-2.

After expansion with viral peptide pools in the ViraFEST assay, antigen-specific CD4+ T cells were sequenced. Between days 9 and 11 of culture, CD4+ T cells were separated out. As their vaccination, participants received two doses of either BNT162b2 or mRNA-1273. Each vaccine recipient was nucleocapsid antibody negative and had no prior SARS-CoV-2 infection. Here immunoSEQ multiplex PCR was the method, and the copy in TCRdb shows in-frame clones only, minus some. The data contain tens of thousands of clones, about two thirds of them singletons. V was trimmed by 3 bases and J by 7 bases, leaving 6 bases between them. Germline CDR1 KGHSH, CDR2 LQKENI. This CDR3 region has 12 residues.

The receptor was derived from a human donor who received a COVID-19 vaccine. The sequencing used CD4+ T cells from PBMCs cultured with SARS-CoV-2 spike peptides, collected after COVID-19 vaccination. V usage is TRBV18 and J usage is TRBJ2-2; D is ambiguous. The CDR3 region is CASSPINGELFF. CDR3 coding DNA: TGTGCCAGCTCACCGATAAACGGGGAGCTGTTTTTT. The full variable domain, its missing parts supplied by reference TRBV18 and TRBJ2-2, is NAGVMQNPRHLVRRRGQEARLRCSPMKGHSHVYWYRQLPEEGLKFMVYLQKENIIDESGMPKERFSAEFPKEGPSILRIQQVVRGDSAAYFCASSPINGELFFGEGSRLTVL.